The next 10 T cell receptor beta chains were all read from a single sample in a study of blood T cell repertoires in COVID-19. The protocol was immunoSEQ multiplex PCR, while the TCRdb copy is restricted to in-frame clones and leaves out a portion. The profile shows approximately 190,000 clones, roughly 85% of them singletons. The sequencing sample was made of peripheral blood. Source of these receptors: a woman aged 25-40 years with acute or convalescent COVID-19.

J is TRBJ2-4 and V is TRBV7-9; TRBD2 aligns across 7 bases. With V trimmed by 2 bases and J by 1 base, 2 bases remained unmatched. CDR1 is SEHNR, CDR2 FQNEAQ, per germline (reference sequence). CDR3 length: 15 residues. The DNA for the CDR3 is TGTGCCAGCAGCTTAAGGGGAGGGGCCAAAAACATTCAGTACTTC. As protein: CASSLRGGAKNIQYF.

The V and J genes are TRBV6-5 and TRBJ1-5, with D perhaps TRBD1 (6 bases). The length of the CDR3 is 13 residues. Germline assignment: CDR1 MNHEY and CDR2 SVGAGI. The V and J ends lost 8 bases and 3 bases respectively, with 11 bases between them. CDR3 region: CASATGINQPQHF. In DNA, the CDR3 is TGTGCCAGCGCCACAGGGATCAATCAGCCCCAGCATTTT.

The chain uses TRBV11-2 and TRBJ2-1, with D possibly TRBD2 on 7 matching bases. The CDR3 is made up of 16 amino acids. Per germline, CDR1 SGHAT and CDR2 FQNNGV. Trimming removed 5 bases from V and 6 bases from J, with 20 bases in between. The CDR3 DNA reads TGTGCCAGCAGCGCACCCCCCCGGGGGGCTTCCAATGAGCAGTTCTTC. Its protein is CASSAPPRGASNEQFF.

The chain couples TRBV10-3 to TRBJ1-1; 8 positions match TRBD1. Germline CDR1 and CDR2: ENHRY and SYGVKD. V gave up 4 bases and J gave up 6 bases; unmatched junction bases: 10. The CDR3 is made up of 15 amino acids. The CDR3 protein is CAISGEDRERSEAFF. CDR3 coding DNA: TGTGCCATCAGTGGGGAGGACAGGGAGAGGTCTGAAGCTTTCTTT.

This sequence joins TRBV7-3 and TRBJ2-6, with TRBD1 matching over 8 bases. The CDR3 is 19 residues long. Trimming cost V 2 bases and J 0 bases; bases outside gene matches: 9. Germline V gene lookup returns CDR1 SGHTA and CDR2 FQGTGA. CDR3 sequence (DNA): TGTGCCAGCAGCTTAGGGAGGACAGGGTCTCTCTCTGGGGCCAACGTCCTGACTTTC. Amino acid sequence: CASSLGRTGSLSGANVLTF.

V and J are TRBV2 and TRBJ2-1, with a weak D call TRBD2 (5 bases). The CDR3 runs 15 residues. The V gene lost 3 bases and the J gene lost 9 bases, with 18 bases spanning the gap. Germline V gene sequence: CDR1 SNHLY, CDR2 FYNNEI. For the CDR3, the DNA is TGTGCCAGCAGTGAGTCACTAGGAGGCTTCGCTGAGCAGTTCTTC. The encoded protein is CASSESLGGFAEQFF.

This clone has a single count. J is TRBJ1-4 and V is TRBV7-9, with D perhaps matching TRBD1 (6 bases). Deletions cut 5 bases from V and 2 bases from J, with 12 bases between. The CDR3 is 15 amino acids. Germline values: CDR1 SEHNR, CDR2 FQNEAQ (reference sequence). This CDR3 is CASSETGPTNEKLFF. CDR3 coding DNA: TGTGCCAGCAGCGAGACAGGTCCCACTAATGAAAAACTGTTTTTT. The full variable domain, completed using reference TRBV7-9 and TRBJ1-4, is DTGVSQNPRHKITKRGQNVTFRCDPISEHNRLYWYRQTLGQGPEFLTYFQNEAQLEKSRLLSDRFSAERPKGSFSTLEIQRTEQGDSAMYLCASSETGPTNEKLFFGSGTQLSVL.

The rearrangement joins TRBV27 to TRBJ2-5; 7 nucleotides match TRBD1. CDR1 is MNHEY, CDR2 SMNVEV, per germline (reference sequence). The CDR3 has 16 amino acids. V trimming: 5 bases; J trimming: 3 bases; junction bases outside the gene matches: 12. Here the CDR3 DNA reads TGTGCCAGCAGTGAATATCCCGGACAGGCCAAAGAGACCCAGTACTTC. Translating gives CASSEYPGQAKETQYF.

This rearrangement joins TRBV10-2 to TRBJ1-2, with 8 bases fitting TRBD1. The CDR3 sequence is 13 residues long. V shed 6 bases, J shed 10 bases, and the junction held 10 bases outside the gene matches. CDR1 is WSHSY and CDR2 is SAAADI in the germline V gene. The CDR3 coding sequence is TGCGCCAGCAGACATGCCGGGACAGGTGTCTACACCTTC. Protein sequence: CASRHAGTGVYTF.

The sample holds one count of this clone. This chain joins TRBV18 and TRBJ1-5; 8 nucleotides agree with TRBD1. CDR1 is KGHSH and CDR2 is LQKENI in the germline V gene. This CDR3 comprises 15 residues. The V gene end was trimmed by 4 bases and the J gene end by 5 bases; junction bases not matched to a gene: 7. The CDR3 sequence is CASSHYQGADQPQHF. CDR3 sequence (DNA): TGTGCCAGCTCACACTATCAGGGGGCCGATCAGCCCCAGCATTTT.